This T cell receptor beta chain came from a study of glioma-infiltrating T cells. Study-wide context: Presurgical dexamethasone in glioma patients lasted six or fewer days. Study-level findings and limits: A blood CDR3 motif signature was depleted in highly divergent patients. Tissue-blood divergence was below expectation in non-neoplastic patients, above in gliomas.

The iRepertoire nested amplicon-rescue multiplex PCR amplified TCR alpha and beta CDR3s from RNA. TCRdb re-called the multiplex PCR reads with MiXCR, one entry per CDR3 protein. The repertoire includes more than 350,000 distinct CDR3 sequences, around 45% of them detected once, and about 12% sits in the top ten. This CDR3 region has 15 residues. Between the trimmed V and J ends, which lost 0 bases and 2 bases, there was a span of 10 bases. In the case of this clonotype: The antigen remains undetermined.

The chain has TRBV12-3 or TRBV12-4 and TRBJ2-5; D is undetermined. Material for sequencing was glioma tissue, nonneoplastic brain tissue, or PBMCs (not recorded which). The receptor was isolated from a human donor with low-grade glioma or glioblastoma, undergoing nonglioma brain surgery, or in good health (not recorded which). The CDR3 bases are TGTGCCAGCAGTTTAGCGCTCGGTAGACAAGAGACCCAGTACTTC. This sequence encodes CASSLALGRQETQYF.